The rows below give T cell receptor beta chains drawn from one sample of a study of cytomegalovirus exposure and HLA in healthy donors. TCRdb's table, derived via immunoSEQ multiplex PCR, lists solely in-frame clones and lacks some. The top ten clones hold roughly 5.8% of a sample with 45,000 to 60,000 clones, approximately 95% of them seen once. Sequencing was done on a sample of PBMCs. Every receptor here comes from a woman aged 18-29 years in good health and CMV-seronegative. Each CDR3 is given with its conserved first and last residue. Each record gives: J gene, D gene, V gene, clone size, CDR3 protein, CDR3 DNA. D genes are given only for firm matches. Clone size is stated in some rows and not others, as once, few, many or a class when expanded.

TRBJ1-2,NA,TRBV5-1,NA,CASSLGRNYGYTF,TGCGCCAGCAGCTTGGGGAGGAACTATGGCTACACCTTC
TRBJ2-1,TRBD2,TRBV7-2,NA,CASSSAGTSNEQFF,TGTGCCAGCAGCTCCGCCGGGACTAGCAATGAGCAGTTCTTC
TRBJ1-3,NA,TRBV6-5,NA,CASSYEAGPGNTIYF,TGTGCCAGCAGTTACGAGGCAGGGCCTGGAAACACCATATATTTT
TRBJ2-3,NA,TRBV9,NA,CASSASGTDTQYF,TGTGCCAGCAGTGCTAGCGGCACAGATACGCAGTATTTT
TRBJ2-3,TRBD2,TRBV5-8,NA,CASSRELAGVPDTQYF,TGTGCCAGCAGCCGTGAACTAGCGGGAGTTCCAGATACGCAGTATTTT
TRBJ1-6,NA,TRBV19,NA,CASSMSQGRFSPLHF,TGTGCCAGTAGTATGTCACAGGGTCGGTTTTCACCCCTCCACTTT
TRBJ2-5,TRBD2,TRBV5-1,NA,CASSTGTSVYQETQYF,TGCGCCAGCAGCACCGGGACTAGCGTGTACCAAGAGACCCAGTACTTC
TRBJ2-3,TRBD2,TRBV6-4,medium-sized,CASSAKSGGAADTQYF,TGTGCCAGCAGTGCAAAAAGCGGGGGGGCCGCAGATACGCAGTATTTT
TRBJ2-7,TRBD2,TRBV7-9,NA,CASSSTSGGAIKQYF,TGTGCCAGCAGCTCGACTAGCGGGGGGGCTATCAAGCAGTACTTC
TRBJ2-1,TRBD2,TRBV19,once,CASSYGTSGRRDEQFF,TGTGCCAGTAGTTACGGGACTAGCGGGAGGAGGGATGAGCAGTTCTTC
TRBJ1-6,TRBD1,TRBV5-1,NA,CASSQDRGPSPLHF,TGCGCCAGCAGCCAGGACAGGGGGCCTTCACCCCTCCACTTT
TRBJ2-1,NA,TRBV11-3,once,CASSLALDTNEQFF,TGTGCCAGCAGCTTAGCTCTAGATACCAATGAGCAGTTCTTC
TRBJ1-5,TRBD1,TRBV2,NA,CASSPGTGYSRGNQPQHF,TGTGCCAGCAGCCCCGGGACAGGATACTCGCGGGGCAATCAGCCCCAGCATTTT
TRBJ2-2,TRBD1,TRBV5-6,few,CASSFSLTGANTGELFF,TGTGCCAGCAGCTTCAGCCTCACAGGGGCGAACACCGGGGAGCTGTTTTTT
TRBJ1-1,NA,TRBV7-3,NA,CASSLSGGNTEAFF,TGTGCCAGCAGCTTAAGTGGCGGGAACACTGAAGCTTTCTTT
TRBJ1-1,NA,TRBV10-3,once,CAIGGAGDTEAFF,TGTGCCATCGGGGGGGCTGGGGACACTGAAGCTTTCTTT
TRBJ2-5,NA,TRBV4-1,NA,CASSQEWGVGGETQYF,TGCGCCAGCAGCCAAGAGTGGGGCGTGGGCGGCGAGACCCAGTACTTC
TRBJ1-3,NA,TRBV5-1,NA,CASSPRALVSGNTIYF,TGCGCCAGCAGCCCGAGGGCGCTCGTCTCTGGAAACACCATATATTTT
TRBJ2-3,NA,TRBV6-1,NA,CASSIEGVGADTQYF,TGTGCCAGCAGTATTGAGGGGGTTGGCGCAGATACGCAGTATTTT
TRBJ2-7,NA,TRBV29-1,NA,CSVRLGNYEQYF,TGCAGCGTGAGACTCGGAAACTACGAGCAGTACTTC
TRBJ2-1,TRBD2,TRBV11-3,many,CASSLAGGQFF,TGTGCCAGCAGCTTAGCGGGAGGGCAGTTCTTC
TRBJ2-1,TRBD2,TRBV4-1,NA,CASSQALAGVNEQFF,TGCGCCAGCAGCCAAGCCTTAGCGGGAGTGAATGAGCAGTTCTTC
TRBJ1-1,NA,TRBV9,NA,CASSARRDLGDTEAFF,TGTGCCAGCAGCGCCCGGCGTGATCTAGGGGACACTGAAGCTTTCTTT
TRBJ1-2,NA,TRBV5-5,NA,CASSLLGQGYGYTF,TGTGCCAGCAGCCTTCTGGGGCAAGGCTATGGCTACACCTTC
TRBJ1-1,NA,TRBV6-5,once,CASSWAGGTEAFF,TGTGCCAGCAGTTGGGCTGGTGGCACTGAAGCTTTCTTT
TRBJ2-3,TRBD2,TRBV4-2,NA,CASSQGRESSTDTQYF,TGTGCCAGCAGCCAAGGGCGGGAGTCGAGCACAGATACGCAGTATTTT
TRBJ2-2,TRBD2,TRBV2,NA,CASRPGLAGGYTGELFF,TGTGCCAGCAGGCCGGGACTAGCGGGGGGATACACCGGGGAGCTGTTTTTT
TRBJ1-2,TRBD1,TRBV5-6,once,CASSQGALVYGYTF,TGTGCCAGCTCACAGGGGGCGCTTGTCTATGGCTACACCTTC
TRBJ1-2,NA,TRBV4-3,NA,CASSQDQMVFGGYTF,TGCGCCAGCAGCCAAGATCAAATGGTTTTCGGGGGCTACACCTTC
TRBJ1-3,NA,TRBV7-6,NA,CASSLAVRGYGNTIYF,TGTGCCAGCAGCTTAGCCGTCCGGGGATACGGAAACACCATATATTTT
TRBJ2-1,TRBD2,TRBV5-1,NA,CASSLYSGRENEQFF,TGCGCCAGCAGCTTGTATAGCGGGAGGGAGAATGAGCAGTTCTTC
TRBJ2-5,TRBD2,TRBV18,NA,CASSLAGGPQETQYF,TGTGCCAGCTCACTAGCGGGAGGGCCCCAGGAGACCCAGTACTTC
TRBJ2-1,NA,TRBV10-1,NA,CASSESGVGRQFF,TGCGCCAGCAGTGAGTCGGGAGTTGGGAGACAGTTCTTC
TRBJ2-2,TRBD2,TRBV9,NA,CASSVGGGAGGGELFF,TGTGCCAGCAGCGTAGGCGGGGGGGCAGGAGGCGGGGAGCTGTTTTTT
TRBJ2-3,NA,TRBV19,NA,CASRVDTSTDTQYF,TGTGCCAGTAGAGTTGACACTAGCACAGATACGCAGTATTTT
TRBJ2-2,NA,TRBV4-3,NA,CASSQVGVATGELFF,TGCGCCAGCAGCCAAGTCGGAGTGGCAACCGGGGAGCTGTTTTTT
TRBJ2-4,NA,TRBV20-1,NA,CSATKNIQYF,TGCAGTGCCACCAAAAACATTCAGTACTTC
TRBJ2-7,NA,TRBV13,NA,CASSLGPSSSPEQYF,TGTGCCAGCAGCCTAGGACCAAGCTCCTCCCCCGAGCAGTACTTC
TRBJ1-4,NA,TRBV29-1,NA,CSVVRGEKLFF,TGCAGCGTTGTGCGAGGAGAAAAACTGTTTTTT
TRBJ1-1,TRBD1,TRBV5-4,NA,CASSEGARGDTEAFF,TGTGCCAGCAGCGAGGGGGCGCGTGGTGACACTGAAGCTTTCTTT
TRBJ2-3,NA,TRBV19,NA,CASSIDWEAQYF,TGTGCCAGTAGTATAGATTGGGAGGCGCAGTATTTT
TRBJ2-1,NA,TRBV5-1,NA,CASSSGQFYNEQFF,TGCGCCAGCAGCTCAGGACAGTTTTACAATGAGCAGTTCTTC
TRBJ2-7,NA,TRBV9,NA,CASSPRDGTQSYEQYF,TGTGCCAGCAGCCCTCGTGACGGGACTCAATCCTACGAGCAGTACTTC
TRBJ2-2,NA,TRBV25-1,NA,CASSWGGKFEGELFF,TGTGCCAGCAGTTGGGGCGGAAAGTTCGAGGGGGAGCTGTTTTTT
TRBJ1-2,NA,TRBV7-2,NA,CASSLGQLNYGYTF,TGTGCCAGCAGCTTAGGACAGTTGAACTATGGCTACACCTTC
TRBJ1-4,TRBD1,TRBV4-1,NA,CASSQARTGNEKLFF,TGCGCCAGCAGCCAAGCCAGGACAGGAAATGAAAAACTGTTTTTT
TRBJ2-1,TRBD1,TRBV27,NA,CASSTGQYNEQFF,TGTGCCAGCAGTACGGGACAGTACAATGAGCAGTTCTTC
TRBJ2-1,NA,TRBV1,once,CTSSPSLDSKVYNEQFF,TGCACCAGCAGCCCGAGCCTGGACTCAAAAGTCTACAATGAGCAGTTCTTC
TRBJ1-6,NA,TRBV5-1,NA,CASSLTGPYNSPLHF,TGCGCCAGCAGCTTGACAGGGCCCTATAATTCACCCCTCCACTTT
TRBJ2-3,NA,TRBV7-9,NA,CASSPQAGAFTDTQYF,TGTGCCAGCAGCCCCCAGGCGGGGGCCTTCACAGATACGCAGTATTTT